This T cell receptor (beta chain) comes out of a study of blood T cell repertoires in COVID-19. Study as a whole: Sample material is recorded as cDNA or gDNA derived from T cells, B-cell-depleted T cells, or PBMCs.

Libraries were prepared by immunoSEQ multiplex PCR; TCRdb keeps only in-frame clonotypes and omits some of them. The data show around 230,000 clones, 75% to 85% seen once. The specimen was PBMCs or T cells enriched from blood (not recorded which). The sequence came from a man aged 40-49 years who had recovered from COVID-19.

The CDR3 DNA reads as TGTGCCAGCAGTTTATTAGGTCAGGGCCCTAACTATGGCTACACCTTC. Encoded protein: CASSLLGQGPNYGYTF. This chain uses TRBV28 with TRBJ1-2, with D possibly being TRBD1 (5 bases). Germline V gene lookup returns CDR1 MDHEN and CDR2 SYDVKM. Trimming removed 1 base at V and 0 bases at J, with 12 bases between. This CDR3 is built from 16 residues.